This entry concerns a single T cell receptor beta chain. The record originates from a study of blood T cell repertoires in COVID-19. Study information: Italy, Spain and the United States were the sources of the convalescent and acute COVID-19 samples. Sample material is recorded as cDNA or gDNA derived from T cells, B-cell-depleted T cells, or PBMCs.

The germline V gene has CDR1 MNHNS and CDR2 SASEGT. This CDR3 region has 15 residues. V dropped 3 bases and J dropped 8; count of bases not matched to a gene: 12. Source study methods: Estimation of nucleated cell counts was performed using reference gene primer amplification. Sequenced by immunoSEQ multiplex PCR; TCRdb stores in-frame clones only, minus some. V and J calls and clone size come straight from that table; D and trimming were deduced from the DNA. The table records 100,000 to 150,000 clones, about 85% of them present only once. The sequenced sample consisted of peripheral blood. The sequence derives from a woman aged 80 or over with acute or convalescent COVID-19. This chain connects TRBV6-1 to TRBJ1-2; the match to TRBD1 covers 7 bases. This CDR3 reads CASSDPGQVRRGYTF. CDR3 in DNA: TGTGCCAGCAGTGACCCTGGACAGGTGCGGAGGGGCTACACCTTC.